These T cell receptor beta chains were read from a single sample in a study of graft-versus-host responses after intestinal transplantation. The protocol was immunoSEQ multiplex PCR, while the TCRdb copy is restricted to in-frame clones and leaves out a portion. This table holds under 150,000 clones, more than 90% found once. These receptors lack a known antigen. The sample consisted of unstimulated CD4+ T cells sorted from spleen or lymph node cells, taken before intestinal transplant. These receptors all come from a human donor who received an intestinal transplant. Both conserved end residues are trimmed from each CDR3.

J gene | V gene | CDR3 protein
TRBJ1-6 | TRBV2 | ASSDRGNSPLH
TRBJ1-1 | TRBV19 | ASRGGGTEAF
TRBJ1-3 | TRBV5-1 | ASSLGRLSGNTIY
TRBJ2-3 | TRBV7-2 | ASSLAGGPMIADTQY
TRBJ2-1 | TRBV5-1 | ASSLVAGANEQF
TRBJ1-6 | TRBV10-1 | ARRARHH
TRBJ2-2 | TRBV9 | ASSVDLTTGELF
TRBJ2-2 | TRBV7-2 | ASSLRRTSGAGELF
TRBJ2-1 | TRBV9 | ASSPGLYNEQF
TRBJ1-2 | TRBV5-1 | ASSLFQGGDGYT
TRBJ2-7 | TRBV10-2 | ASSESGQIYEQY
TRBJ1-2 | TRBV7-8 | ASSPDGGSFYGYT
TRBJ2-7 | TRBV5-1 | ASSFWGGSLYEQY
TRBJ1-3 | TRBV19 | ASSIDSGNTIY
TRBJ1-6 | TRBV11-2 | ASSLAPTDLYNSPLH
TRBJ1-1 | TRBV27 | ASSSSYYLNTEAF
TRBJ2-1 | TRBV7-9 | ASGGVSGKQF
TRBJ2-2 | TRBV2 | ASSGQPGGELF
TRBJ2-3 | TRBV6-1 | ASIPGHIASDTQY
TRBJ1-5 | TRBV19 | ASSIFGTLPSYSNQPQH
TRBJ1-5 | TRBV11-3 | ASSLSNQYSNQPQH
TRBJ2-7 | TRBV10-1 | ASSESSDEQY
TRBJ1-1 | TRBV19 | ATMPRTGFVTEAF